The 23 T cell receptor beta chains below come from one sample, sequenced in a study of blood T cell repertoires in COVID-19. Profiling relied on immunoSEQ multiplex PCR, and the TCRdb table lists in-frame clones only, not all of them. The sample comprises over 350,000 clones, about 89% of which are singletons, and roughly 4.3% rests with the top ten. Input material: peripheral blood. All receptors derive from a woman aged 30 to 39 with acute or convalescent COVID-19.

The chain carries TRBV7-6 and TRBJ2-2; D not resolved. Germline assignment: CDR1 SGHVS and CDR2 FNYEAQ. Trimming removed 1 base at V and 1 base at J, with 7 bases between. The CDR3 length is 15 residues. This CDR3 is CASSLVTENTGELFF. The CDR3 coding sequence is TGTGCCAGCAGCTTAGTTACAGAGAACACCGGGGAGCTGTTTTTT.

The V gene is TRBV7-9, the J gene TRBJ1-3; no definite D call. CDR1 and CDR2 (germline): SEHNR, FQNEAQ (reference sequence). V lost 5 bases and J 0 bases, leaving 11 bases between the germline ends. This CDR3 spans 15 amino acids. The chain's CDR3 is CASSPQDHSGNTIYF. DNA of the CDR3: TGTGCCAGCAGCCCTCAGGATCACTCTGGAAACACCATATATTTT.

CDR3 coding DNA: TGTGCCAGCAGTTGGGACAGGGTTTCGGGAGAGACCCAGTACTTC. The encoded protein is CASSWDRVSGETQYF. The chain joins TRBV6-5 to TRBJ2-5; 9 nucleotides align to TRBD1. Germline-derived CDR1 and CDR2 are MNHEY and SVGAGI. Trimming cost V 4 bases and J 4 bases; bases outside gene matches: 7. CDR3 length equals 15 residues.

The chain recombines TRBV6-2 or TRBV6-3 with TRBJ2-2; TRBD2 agrees at 11 bases. The CDR3 length is 20 residues. Germline lookup yields CDR1 MNHEY and CDR2 SVGEGT. The ends lost 2 bases at V and 6 bases at J; junction bases unmatched: 17. The CDR3 region has the DNA TGTGCCAGCAGTTACGAGGTCGGGGTAGCGGGGGGGCCAAGCGCCGGGGAGCTGTTTTTT. Translating it yields CASSYEVGVAGGPSAGELFF.

The V call is TRBV4-2, the J call TRBJ1-2; TRBD1 aligns across 8 bases. The V gene end was trimmed by 4 bases and the J gene end by 10 bases; junction bases not matched to a gene: 8. CDR1 LGHNA and CDR2 YNFKEQ come from the germline V gene. This CDR3 has 13 residues. The CDR3: CASSLNQGANYTF. The CDR3 DNA is TGTGCCAGCAGCCTCAACCAGGGGGCTAACTACACCTTC.

This chain uses TRBV11-1 with TRBJ2-5; D might be TRBD2 (6 bases). Germline assignment: CDR1 SGHAT and CDR2 FQDESV (reference sequence). Trimming removed 7 bases at V and 5 bases at J, with 20 bases between. The CDR3 runs 15 residues. DNA of the CDR3: TGTGCCAGCACTCTACGCGGGGAACCCGGGGAGACCCAGTACTTC. Protein: CASTLRGEPGETQYF.

This chain joins TRBV2 and TRBJ2-7, with 9 bases lining up with TRBD2. J gave up 0 bases and V 4 bases, and 10 bases lay outside the gene matches. The CDR3 consists of 17 residues. Germline V gene sequence: CDR1 SNHLY, CDR2 FYNNEI. The CDR3 reads CASSVPAGGSLSYEQYF. For the CDR3, the DNA is TGTGCCAGCAGTGTGCCGGCGGGGGGGTCACTCTCCTACGAGCAGTACTTC.

The table lists this clone with a few counts. The rearrangement links TRBV5-1 to TRBJ2-1, with D uncertain. This CDR3 region has 14 residues. The V gene's germline CDR1 is SGHRS and CDR2 YFSETQ. V was trimmed by 4 bases and J by 0 bases, leaving 8 bases between them. Here the CDR3 DNA reads TGCGCCAGCAGCCTAGAGGCCTCCTACAATGAGCAGTTCTTC. Translating gives CASSLEASYNEQFF. Full variable domain (remainder filled in from reference TRBV5-1 and TRBJ2-1): KAGVTQTPRYLIKTRGQQVTLSCSPISGHRSVSWYQQTPGQGLQFLFEYFSETQRNKGNFPGRFSGRQFSNSRSEMNVSTLELGDSALYLCASSLEASYNEQFFGPGTRLTVL.

The V gene is TRBV5-1, the J gene TRBJ2-2; D unclear. CDR1 is SGHRS and CDR2 is YFSETQ in the germline V gene. Trimming removed 0 bases at V and 3 bases at J, with 6 bases between. This CDR3 has 14 residues. Here the CDR3 DNA reads TGCGCCAGCAGCTTGGTCCCTCACACCGGGGAGCTGTTTTTT. This gives the protein CASSLVPHTGELFF.

The V and J genes are TRBV5-1 and TRBJ2-3; 14 positions agree with TRBD2. There are 19 residues in the CDR3. V lost 3 bases to trimming and J lost 1 base; unmatched junction nucleotides: 10. Germline V lookup: CDR1 SGHRS, CDR2 YFSETQ. CDR3 bases: TGCGCCAGCAGCTCATTAAGACTAGCGGGGGGGACGGGCACAGATACGCAGTATTTT. This sequence encodes CASSSLRLAGGTGTDTQYF.

The J gene is TRBJ2-7, the V gene TRBV7-8; 8 bases line up with TRBD2. This CDR3 has 13 amino acids. Germline loops: CDR1 SGHVS, CDR2 FQNEAQ. J lost 3 bases, V lost 6 bases, and 4 bases had no gene match. The CDR3 coding sequence is TGTGCCAGCAGGCGGGGGGAATTCTACGAGCAGTACTTC. It is translated as CASRRGEFYEQYF.

J is TRBJ2-6 and V is TRBV9; D gene uncertain. With 0 bases removed from V and 0 bases from J, the gap between germline ends came to 7 bases. CDR3 length equals 16 residues. The germline gives CDR1 SGDLS, CDR2 YYNGEE. The chain's CDR3 is CASSVAYGSGANVLTF. The CDR3 DNA follows: TGTGCCAGCAGCGTAGCTTACGGCTCTGGGGCCAACGTCCTGACTTTC.

The chain joins TRBV5-6 to TRBJ2-1; D uncertain. The CDR3 extends over 16 amino acids. CDR1 is SGHDT and CDR2 is YYEEEE in the germline V gene. Trimming shortened V by 1 base and J by 0 bases, and 11 bases separated the two germline ends. This chain's CDR3 is CASSLLQASSYNEQFF. Here the CDR3 DNA reads TGTGCCAGCAGCTTGCTTCAAGCGAGCTCCTACAATGAGCAGTTCTTC.

V usage is TRBV5-6 and J usage is TRBJ2-1, with TRBD1 identical over 9 bases. The CDR3 extends over 12 amino acids. J lost 14 bases, V lost 5 bases, and 8 bases had no gene match. Germline CDR1 is SGHDT and CDR2 is YYEEEE. In DNA form, the CDR3 reads TGTGCCAGCAGGAAAAGCCGGGACAGGGAGTTCTTC. Protein sequence: CASRKSRDREFF.

The chain combines TRBV19 with TRBJ1-2; the match to TRBD1 covers 8 bases. The V and J ends lost 8 bases and 8 bases, in that order; junction bases with no gene match: 10. Per germline, CDR1 LNHDA and CDR2 SQIVND (reference sequence). The CDR3 runs 13 residues. The CDR3 nucleotides are TGTGCCAGTTTGGACAGGGTCGAAGCGGGCTACACCTTC. Its protein product is CASLDRVEAGYTF.

V gene TRBV2 combines with J gene TRBJ1-1, with TRBD1 as a possible D gene (6 bases). Germline assignment: CDR1 SNHLY and CDR2 FYNNEI. CDR3 size: 15 residues. V lost 6 bases, J lost 4 bases, and 18 bases lay in between. The CDR3 sequence: CASSPTRGAGTEAFF. Written as DNA, the CDR3 is TGTGCCAGCAGCCCTACCCGGGGGGCCGGCACTGAAGCTTTCTTT.

The genes are TRBV11-2 and TRBJ2-1; 8 nucleotides align to TRBD2. V lost 8 bases to trimming and J lost 6 bases; unmatched junction nucleotides: 6. From germline, CDR1 is SGHAT and CDR2 FQNNGV. The CDR3 loop spans 13 amino acids. The CDR3 spells CASGRGGVNEQFF. The CDR3 nucleotides are TGTGCCAGCGGCCGGGGGGGGGTCAATGAGCAGTTCTTC. The whole variable domain, remainder taken from reference TRBV11-2 and TRBJ2-1, is EAGVAQSPRYKIIEKRQSVAFWCNPISGHATLYWYQQILGQGPKLLIQFQNNGVVDDSQLPKDRFSAERLKGVDSTLKIQPAKLEDSAVYLCASGRGGVNEQFFGPGTRLTVL.

This chain links TRBV11-2 with TRBJ2-1; D call uncertain. V dropped 1 base and J dropped 10 bases, with 17 bases sitting between them. The germline CDR1 and CDR2 sequences are SGHAT and FQNNGV. The CDR3 is 15 amino acids. This chain's CDR3 is CASSLGGALVVEQFF. As DNA, the CDR3 is TGTGCCAGCAGCTTAGGTGGCGCGCTAGTAGTAGAGCAGTTCTTC.

The chain has TRBV18 and TRBJ2-7, with D possibly being TRBD2 (5 bases). CDR3 size: 13 residues. V lost 5 bases and J 4 bases, leaving 12 bases between the germline ends. In germline, CDR1 is KGHSH, CDR2 LQKENI. This CDR3 reads CASSYGSGYEQYF. The CDR3 region has the DNA TGTGCCAGCTCATACGGAAGCGGTTACGAGCAGTACTTC.

The J gene is TRBJ2-7, the V gene TRBV4-1; TRBD1 matches 8 bases. The germline CDR1 and CDR2 sequences are MGHRA and YSYEKL. Losses at the gene ends were 0 bases for V and 5 bases for J; bases not matched to a gene: 9. The CDR3 contains 16 residues. The CDR3 DNA is TGCGCCAGCAGCCAAGATCTGTGGACAGGGAACCACGAGCAGTACTTC. This gives the protein CASSQDLWTGNHEQYF.

J is TRBJ1-1 and V is TRBV13; D gene unclear. This CDR3 is 14 amino acids long. Germline lookup yields CDR1 PRHDT and CDR2 FYEKMQ (reference sequence). The V and J ends lost 6 bases and 0 bases respectively, with 11 bases between them. DNA for the CDR3: TGTGCCAGCAGATCAGTGGGCTTGAACACTGAAGCTTTCTTT. This codes for CASRSVGLNTEAFF.

The DNA for the CDR3 is TGTGCCAGCAGCTTGGCGGGGATGAGTGATTCACCCCTCCACTTT. Its translation: CASSLAGMSDSPLHF. The gene calls are TRBV5-8 and TRBJ1-6, with no clear D. Germline assignment: CDR1 SGHTS and CDR2 YDEGEE. The CDR3 consists of 15 residues. V shed 0 bases and J shed 8 bases, with 12 bases lying between them.

This clone appeared once. The V and J genes are TRBV11-2 and TRBJ1-4, with D unresolved. Per the germline V gene, CDR1 is SGHAT and CDR2 is FQNNGV. Trimming shortened V by 1 base and J by 2 bases, and 8 bases separated the two germline ends. The CDR3 spans 15 residues. CDR3 region: CASSLGATTNEKLFF. The CDR3 bases are TGTGCCAGCAGCTTAGGGGCGACCACTAATGAAAAACTGTTTTTT.